The clone carrying this T cell receptor beta chain turned up a few times. The data were taken from a study of blood T cell repertoires in COVID-19. It was during active infection that Seattle patients were enrolled and then longitudinally followed. This table comes from immunoSEQ multiplex PCR, and its TCRdb copy is limited to in-frame clones, with some not included. The sample holds approximately 440,000 clones, 70% to 90% seen once. The specimen sequenced was peripheral blood. The sequence was collected from a woman aged 50 to 60 with COVID-19, enrolled during active disease.

The CDR3 protein is CASSPYSFDSNTGELFF. For the CDR3, the DNA is TGTGCCAGCAGCCCCTACTCATTTGATTCGAACACCGGGGAGCTGTTTTTT. This chain connects TRBV5-6 to TRBJ2-2; D not resolved. Germline V CDR1 and CDR2: SGHDT, YYEEEE. The length of the CDR3 is 17 residues. V lost 4 bases and J 0 bases, leaving 16 bases between the germline ends.